The sequence of this T cell receptor (beta chain) was determined in a study of blood T cell repertoires in COVID-19. Assay: immunoSEQ multiplex PCR; the TCRdb copy retains only in-frame clones and omits some. The sample lists about 220,000 clones, roughly 85% occurring once. This clone was seen only once. The CDR3 runs to 12 residues. V was clipped by 5 bases and J by 9 bases, with 11 bases between them. Per the germline V gene, CDR1 is PRHDT and CDR2 is FYEKMQ (reference sequence). V and J are TRBV13 and TRBJ2-1; D not resolved. The source of this sequence is a woman in her forties with acute COVID-19. The sequencing sample was made of PBMCs or T cells enriched from blood (not recorded which). As DNA, the CDR3 is TGTGCCAGCAGCGACCTTAACAGTGAGCAGTTCTTC. This codes for CASSDLNSEQFF.